These 12 T cell receptor beta chains were all obtained from the same sample, sequenced in a study of blood T cell repertoires in COVID-19 (dated by TCRdb to between 2020 and 2021). Libraries came from the immunoSEQ multiplex PCR assay. TCRdb mirrors the immuneACCESS table, restricted to in-frame sequences. Some clones are absent from its copies; in checked studies, under half trace to an unresolved V gene, and the reason for the others is unknown. The sample table holds under 200,000 clones, of which roughly 87% were seen once. The ten biggest clones cover 20% to 25% of the sample. The specimen was peripheral blood. These TCRs come from a man between 60 and 75 years old with active or convalescent COVID-19.

V gene TRBV5-1 combines with J gene TRBJ1-4; D might be TRBD1 (5 bases). CDR1 is SGHRS, CDR2 YFSETQ, per germline. This CDR3 comprises 14 residues. With 1 base removed from V and 3 bases from J, the gap between germline ends came to 7 bases. The CDR3 DNA sequence: TGCGCCAGCAGCTTGACAGGCGCTAATGAAAAACTGTTTTTT. This sequence encodes CASSLTGANEKLFF.

The CDR3 reads CASSEGEGAEQYF. CDR3 bases: TGTGCCAGCAGTGAAGGTGAAGGGGCCGAGCAGTACTTC. This rearrangement joins TRBV6-1 to TRBJ2-7, with D tentatively TRBD1 (5 bases). From germline, CDR1 is MNHNS and CDR2 SASEGT. Trimming shortened V by 1 base and J by 6 bases, and 10 bases separated the two germline ends. The CDR3 is 13 amino acids.

The V call is TRBV7-3, the J call TRBJ2-1; 9 positions agree with TRBD1. The CDR3 loop spans 15 amino acids. V trimming: 6 bases; J trimming: 6 bases; junction bases outside the gene matches: 9. CDR1 SGHTA and CDR2 FQGTGA come from the germline V gene. CDR3: CASSSRTGEGNEQFF. The CDR3 DNA reads as TGTGCCAGCAGTTCCCGGACAGGGGAAGGCAATGAGCAGTTCTTC.

V is TRBV29-1 and J is TRBJ2-7; weak D call: TRBD1 (5 bases). Germline V lookup: CDR1 SQVTM, CDR2 ANQGSEA. V lost 6 bases and J 1 base, leaving 10 bases between the germline ends. CDR3 size: 12 residues. CDR3 in DNA: TGCAGCGTGGCAGGGATGTCCTACGAGCAGTACTTC. Its translation is CSVAGMSYEQYF.

The CDR3 nucleotides read TGCGCCAGTCCAAGACAGGGGGCCCTACAGGGCGGTCTGAAAGAGACCCAGTACTTC. Amino acid sequence: CASPRQGALQGGLKETQYF. The chain links TRBV5-1 to TRBJ2-5, with 10 bases matching TRBD1. Germline V lookup: CDR1 SGHRS, CDR2 YFSETQ. The CDR3 loop spans 19 amino acids. V was pared by 8 bases and J by 3 bases, with 22 bases of the junction left unmatched.

The chain employs TRBV5-1 and TRBJ2-5; TRBD2 agrees at 13 bases. The CDR3 runs 18 residues. Germline V gene sequence: CDR1 SGHRS, CDR2 YFSETQ. Losses at the gene ends were 4 bases for V and 3 bases for J; bases not matched to a gene: 12. The CDR3 here is CASSPGTSGVGREETQYF. CDR3 in DNA: TGCGCCAGCAGCCCGGGGACTAGCGGGGTAGGACGGGAAGAGACCCAGTACTTC. The whole variable domain, remainder taken from reference TRBV5-1 and TRBJ2-5, is KAGVTQTPRYLIKTRGQQVTLSCSPISGHRSVSWYQQTPGQGLQFLFEYFSETQRNKGNFPGRFSGRQFSNSRSEMNVSTLELGDSALYLCASSPGTSGVGREETQYFGPGTRLLVL.

This clone appeared a single time. Within the sample, other DNA sequences also encode this same CDR3. This rearrangement joins TRBV5-1 to TRBJ2-1, with TRBD1 matching over 11 bases. This CDR3 region has 14 residues. With 5 bases clipped from V and 7 bases from J, the junction kept 5 bases outside the gene matches. Germline loops: CDR1 SGHRS, CDR2 YFSETQ. The chain's CDR3 is CASSSGTGGNEQFF. CDR3 nucleotide sequence: TGCGCCAGCAGTTCCGGGACAGGGGGGAATGAGCAGTTCTTC.

This chain links TRBV6-1 with TRBJ2-1; D remains ambiguous. Germline CDR1 MNHNS, CDR2 SASEGT. Trimming pared 0 bases from V and 12 bases from J, leaving 6 bases between. CDR3 length: 11 amino acids. The CDR3 reads CASSEAGRQFF. CDR3 sequence (DNA): TGTGCCAGCAGTGAAGCGGGCAGGCAGTTCTTC.

V usage is TRBV11-2 and J usage is TRBJ2-3, with D perhaps matching TRBD2 (5 bases). The CDR3 spans 16 residues. Per germline, CDR1 SGHAT and CDR2 FQNNGV. Trimming took off 4 bases at V and 3 bases at J, with 17 bases between the two ends. DNA for the CDR3: TGTGCCAGCAGCTCGCGGACGGAGACGGGAACAGATACGCAGTATTTT. It codes for CASSSRTETGTDTQYF.

The chain links TRBV6-5 to TRBJ1-2; D might be TRBD1 (6 bases). This CDR3 contains 15 residues. Deletions cut 5 bases from V and 4 bases from J, with 17 bases between. Germline values: CDR1 MNHEY, CDR2 SVGAGI. The CDR3, as DNA: TGTGCCAGCAGTCCCCGGGACATATTGGTCTATGGCTACACCTTC. This encodes CASSPRDILVYGYTF.

J is TRBJ1-4 and V is TRBV28; possibly TRBD1 for D (5 bases). Trimming removed 5 bases at V and 4 bases at J, with 20 bases between. The germline V gene encodes CDR1 MDHEN and CDR2 SYDVKM. This CDR3 region has 17 residues. The DNA of the CDR3 is TGTGCCAGCAGTGGATCGGTTGGGGGGGGTTTTAATGAAAAACTGTTTTTT. Translation: CASSGSVGGGFNEKLFF.

The V and J genes are TRBV5-1 and TRBJ1-5; the D is unclear. V lost 5 bases and J 2 bases, leaving 14 bases between the germline ends. CDR1 is SGHRS, CDR2 YFSETQ, per germline. This CDR3 is built from 15 residues. The CDR3 bases are TGCGCCAGCAGAGAGAGGGTAGGTGGCAATCAGCCCCAGCATTTT. Amino acids: CASRERVGGNQPQHF.